This T cell receptor (beta chain) was captured by sequencing in a study of T cell responses to AZD1222 COVID-19 vaccine. Study-wide results and caveats: The donors showed a predominance of white British ancestry and of females, with possible underestimation of clonal diversity.

Repertoires were generated with immunoSEQ multiplex PCR, while TCRdb's copy carries only in-frame clones and drops some. The sample carries tens of thousands of clones, 86% recorded once. The table lists this clone with a count of one. Its antigen is unknown. The CDR3 covers 15 residues. V lost 2 bases to trimming and J lost 2 bases, with 10 bases between them. CDR1 and CDR2 from the germline V gene are KGHSH and LQKENI. The chain combines TRBV18 with TRBJ2-1, with D possibly matching TRBD2 (6 bases). The receptor was derived from an adult in good health. The specimen comprised peripheral blood, sampled on day 0 of AZD1222 vaccination. The CDR3 loop is CASSPTREAYNEQFF. The CDR3 bases are TGTGCCAGCTCACCAACCAGGGAGGCCTACAATGAGCAGTTCTTC.